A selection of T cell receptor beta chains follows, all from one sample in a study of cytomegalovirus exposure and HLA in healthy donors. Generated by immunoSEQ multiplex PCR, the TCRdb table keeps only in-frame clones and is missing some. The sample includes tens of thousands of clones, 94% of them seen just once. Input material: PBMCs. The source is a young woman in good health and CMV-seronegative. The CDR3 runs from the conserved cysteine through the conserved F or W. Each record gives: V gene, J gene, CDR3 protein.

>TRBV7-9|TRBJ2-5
CAITGRTSQETQYF
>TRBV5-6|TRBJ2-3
CASSLQASTDTQYF
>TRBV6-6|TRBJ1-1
CASSFRNTEAFF
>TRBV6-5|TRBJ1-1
CASSNPPDRGREAFF
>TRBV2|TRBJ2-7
CASSAEVNYEQYF
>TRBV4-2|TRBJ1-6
CASMSSYNSPLHF
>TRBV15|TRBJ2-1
CATSRDLAGVLNEQFF
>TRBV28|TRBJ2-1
CASRSVSSYNEQFF
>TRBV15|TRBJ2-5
CATSTYSWTSGGETQYF
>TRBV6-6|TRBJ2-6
CASSYADRSGANVLTF
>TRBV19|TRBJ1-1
CASRFLDTKNTEAFF
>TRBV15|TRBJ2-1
CATASYYNEQFF
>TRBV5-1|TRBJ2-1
CASSTSGGYYNEQFF
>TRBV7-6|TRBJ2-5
CASSPSGSWETQYF
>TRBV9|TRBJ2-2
CASSSRTGNTGELFF
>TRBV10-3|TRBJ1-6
CAISRHLASGSPLHF
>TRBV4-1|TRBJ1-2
CASSQELASYGYTF
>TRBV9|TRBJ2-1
CASSVGLAGVAYNEQFF
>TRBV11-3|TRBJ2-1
CASSSRSGRSEFF
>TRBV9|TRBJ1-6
CASSVYDRVEVDSPLHF
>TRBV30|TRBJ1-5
CAWSAKGAGQPQHF
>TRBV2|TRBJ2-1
CASLHQDRNNEQFF
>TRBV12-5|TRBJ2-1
CASGSWTSGRSVEQFF
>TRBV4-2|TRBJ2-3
CASSHQTDTQYF
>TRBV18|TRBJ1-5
CASSPTGGNGEPQHF
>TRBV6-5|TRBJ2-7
CASSYSMDRFYEQYF
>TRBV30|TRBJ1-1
CAWGQGARTEAFF
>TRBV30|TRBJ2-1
CAWSVLRGRGSWTGTYNEQFF
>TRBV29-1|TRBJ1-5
CSVGAGGADQPQHF
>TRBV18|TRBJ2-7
CASSPESGASYEQYF
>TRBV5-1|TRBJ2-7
CASSFCRDCEQYF
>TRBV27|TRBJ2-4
CASSFGGLGKNIQYF
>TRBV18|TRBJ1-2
CASSRQDSNYGYTF
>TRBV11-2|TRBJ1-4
CASSRQYQGLEKLFF
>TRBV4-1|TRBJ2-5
CASSQPGPQEAQYF
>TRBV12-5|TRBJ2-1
CASGLDPEWGGYNEQFF
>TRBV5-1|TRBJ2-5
CASSIAGPQLQETQYF
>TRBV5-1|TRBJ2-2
CASSLPQPGLGPGELFF
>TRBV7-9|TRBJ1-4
CASSSSTGVVEKLFF
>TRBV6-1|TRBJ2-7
CASSGFYGSSYEQYF